Listed below are T cell receptor beta chains from one sample, sequenced in a study of cytomegalovirus exposure and HLA in healthy donors. The table came from immunoSEQ multiplex PCR; TCRdb's copy has only in-frame clones and leaves some out. The data show approximately 64,000 clones, around 89% seen once. Sequencing used PBMCs. These receptor sequences come from a young woman in good health and CMV-seronegative. The CDR3 runs from the conserved cysteine through the conserved F or W. The D gene is left open where the match is weak. Clone size is given for some rows only: seen once, a few or many times, or a class if the clone is expanded.

size: -
D: TRBD1
V: TRBV5-6
J: TRBJ2-2
length: 17
CDR3: CASSLGQGGINTGELFF
DNA: TGTGCCAGCAGCTTGGGACAGGGGGGGATAAACACCGGGGAGCTGTTTTTT

size: -
D: TRBD2
V: TRBV9
J: TRBJ2-2
length: 18
CDR3: CASSADWATSANTGELFF
DNA: TGTGCCAGCAGCGCCGATTGGGCCACTAGCGCGAACACCGGGGAGCTGTTTTTT

size: -
D: TRBD1
V: TRBV6-5
J: TRBJ1-5
length: 15
CDR3: CASSPRQGVGQPQHF
DNA: TGTGCCAGCAGTCCTCGACAGGGTGTCGGCCAGCCCCAGCATTTT

size: -
D: -
V: TRBV28
J: TRBJ2-7
length: 13
CDR3: CASTLQYPGEQYF
DNA: TGTGCCAGCACTTTGCAGTATCCCGGGGAGCAGTACTTC

size: few
D: TRBD1
V: TRBV7-2
J: TRBJ1-2
length: 14
CDR3: CASSARDRNYGYTF
DNA: TGTGCCAGCAGCGCGAGGGACAGAAACTATGGCTACACCTTC

size: -
D: -
V: TRBV19
J: TRBJ1-2
length: 12
CDR3: CASSSRTDGYTF
DNA: TGTGCCAGTAGTTCCCGGACAGATGGCTACACCTTC

size: -
D: -
V: TRBV4-3
J: TRBJ1-1
length: 13
CDR3: CASSSEMNTEAFF
DNA: TGCGCCAGCAGCTCTGAGATGAACACTGAAGCTTTCTTT

size: -
D: TRBD1
V: TRBV7-3
J: TRBJ2-7
length: 16
CDR3: CASSPSARDRPGEQYF
DNA: TGTGCCAGCAGCCCATCGGCCCGGGACAGGCCCGGCGAGCAGTACTTC

size: -
D: -
V: TRBV7-3
J: TRBJ2-3
length: 13
CDR3: CASSLLGADTQYF
DNA: TGTGCCAGCAGCTTACTAGGGGCGGATACGCAGTATTTT

size: once
D: -
V: TRBV15
J: TRBJ2-5
length: 14
CDR3: CATSRDLGPETQYF
DNA: TGTGCCACCAGCAGAGATCTGGGGCCCGAGACCCAGTACTTC

size: -
D: -
V: TRBV28
J: TRBJ1-1
length: 13
CDR3: CASSLEMNTEAFF
DNA: TGTGCCAGCAGTCTAGAAATGAACACTGAAGCTTTCTTT

size: -
D: TRBD1
V: TRBV7-3
J: TRBJ2-3
length: 14
CDR3: CASSNGQVPDTQYF
DNA: TGTGCCAGCAGCAACGGACAGGTCCCAGATACGCAGTATTTT

size: -
D: TRBD2
V: TRBV7-2
J: TRBJ2-7
length: 17
CDR3: CASSIGKASGITYEQYF
DNA: TGTGCCAGCAGCATAGGAAAGGCTAGCGGGATCACCTACGAGCAGTACTTC

size: -
D: TRBD2
V: TRBV19
J: TRBJ2-7
length: 12
CDR3: CASNREGYEQYF
DNA: TGTGCCAGTAATAGGGAGGGCTACGAGCAGTACTTC

size: -
D: TRBD2
V: TRBV9
J: TRBJ2-1
length: 17
CDR3: CASSLTSGRISGNEQFF
DNA: TGTGCCAGCAGCCTGACTAGCGGGAGAATAAGTGGGAATGAGCAGTTCTTC

size: -
D: TRBD1
V: TRBV14
J: TRBJ2-7
length: 15
CDR3: CASSQATGGPYEQYF
DNA: TGTGCCAGCAGCCAAGCCACAGGGGGCCCCTACGAGCAGTACTTC

size: -
D: -
V: TRBV25-1
J: TRBJ1-4
length: 16
CDR3: CASSEGGWEANEKLFF
DNA: TGTGCCAGCAGTGAAGGGGGATGGGAGGCTAATGAAAAACTGTTTTTT

size: -
D: -
V: TRBV18
J: TRBJ2-6
length: 17
CDR3: CASSPVIAGSGANVLTF
DNA: TGTGCCAGCTCACCCGTGATAGCTGGGTCTGGGGCCAACGTCCTGACTTTC

size: -
D: TRBD2
V: TRBV5-1
J: TRBJ2-3
length: 18
CDR3: CASSLGPLLAGEVDTQYF
DNA: TGCGCCAGCAGCTTGGGCCCCCTACTAGCGGGGGAAGTGGATACGCAGTATTTT

size: -
D: -
V: TRBV13
J: TRBJ2-1
length: 13
CDR3: CASSLGGANEQFF
DNA: TGTGCCAGCAGCTTAGGAGGGGCAAATGAGCAGTTCTTC

size: -
D: TRBD2
V: TRBV4-2
J: TRBJ2-7
length: 16
CDR3: CASSHTSGGSSYEQYF
DNA: TGTGCCAGCAGCCACACTAGCGGGGGGAGCTCCTACGAGCAGTACTTC

size: -
D: -
V: TRBV30
J: TRBJ1-2
length: 14
CDR3: CAWTSGLSKYGYTF
DNA: TGTGCCTGGACCTCAGGGTTATCCAAGTATGGCTACACCTTC

size: -
D: TRBD1
V: TRBV7-2
J: TRBJ2-1
length: 15
CDR3: CASSLDRTGGTEQFF
DNA: TGTGCCAGCAGCTTAGACAGGACAGGGGGGACGGAGCAGTTCTTC

size: -
D: -
V: TRBV30
J: TRBJ2-1
length: 12
CDR3: CAFHRLGNEQFF
DNA: TGTGCCTTCCACAGACTAGGCAATGAGCAGTTCTTC